This is a list of T cell receptor beta chains from one sample in a study of vaccination effects on CD4 cells after COVID-19. The method was immunoSEQ multiplex PCR; TCRdb's version includes in-frame clones alone and lacks a portion of them. The sample has fewer than 80,000 clones, around two thirds seen once. No antigens are known for them. Sample: CD4+ T cells from PBMCs cultured with HCoV-229E spike peptides, taken after COVID-19 vaccination. The receptors originated from a human donor who received a COVID-19 vaccine. Each CDR3 is given with its conserved first and last residue. D genes are given only for firm matches. For some rows the clone size is stated as once, few or many, or as a class when expanded; others skip it.

DNA: TGTGCCAGCAGTCCCCACCTGGAGACCCAGTACTTC; CDR3: CASSPHLETQYF; V: TRBV6-2/TRBV6-3; size: NA; D: NA; J: TRBJ2-5
DNA: TGTGCCAGTAAGGGACTAGCGGAGACCCAGTACTTC; CDR3: CASKGLAETQYF; V: TRBV19; size: NA; D: TRBD2; J: TRBJ2-5
DNA: TGCGCCAGCAGTGAGATAGGGTATAGCAATCAGCCCCAGCATTTT; CDR3: CASSEIGYSNQPQHF; V: TRBV10-1; size: NA; D: NA; J: TRBJ1-5
DNA: TGTGCCAGCAGTCTCTCGGCCCTGAACACTGAAGCTTTCTTT; CDR3: CASSLSALNTEAFF; V: TRBV11-2; size: NA; D: NA; J: TRBJ1-1
DNA: TGTGCCAGCAGCTTACTTGAGGGCGGGGAGCTGTTTTTT; CDR3: CASSLLEGGELFF; V: TRBV7-2; size: once; D: NA; J: TRBJ2-2
DNA: TGTGCCAGCAGTTCGATCCCCGGGGGAGAGACCCAGTACTTC; CDR3: CASSSIPGGETQYF; V: TRBV6-6; size: few; D: NA; J: TRBJ2-5
DNA: TGTGCCACCAGTCGAGAGGGGCAGTATCAGCCCCAGCATTTT; CDR3: CATSREGQYQPQHF; V: TRBV15; size: NA; D: NA; J: TRBJ1-5
DNA: TGTGCCAGCAGCCCCCGGGACAGGGTTTTGGCCGGGGAGCTGTTTTTT; CDR3: CASSPRDRVLAGELFF; V: TRBV9; size: NA; D: TRBD1; J: TRBJ2-2
DNA: TGTGCCAGCTGCGTCTGGGGCCCCAACACTGAAGCTTTCTTT; CDR3: CASCVWGPNTEAFF; V: TRBV6-5; size: NA; D: NA; J: TRBJ1-1
DNA: TGTGCCAGCAGTACACAGGGGTTCTACAATGAGCAGTTCTTC; CDR3: CASSTQGFYNEQFF; V: TRBV6-5; size: NA; D: TRBD1; J: TRBJ2-1
DNA: TGTGCCTGGACCGCGAGGGTTATTTCACCCCTCCACTTT; CDR3: CAWTARVISPLHF; V: TRBV30; size: NA; D: NA; J: TRBJ1-6
DNA: TGTGCCAGCAGTGAGTCTACAGGGAGACGGAATCAGCCCCAGCATTTT; CDR3: CASSESTGRRNQPQHF; V: TRBV2; size: few; D: NA; J: TRBJ1-5
DNA: TGTGCCACCAGTAAAGAGGGGACAGGGGTAGAGACCCAGTACTTC; CDR3: CATSKEGTGVETQYF; V: TRBV24-1; size: NA; D: TRBD1; J: TRBJ2-5
DNA: TGTGCCTGGACCTTGGACAGGAGTAATTCACCCCTCCACTTT; CDR3: CAWTLDRSNSPLHF; V: TRBV30; size: NA; D: TRBD1; J: TRBJ1-6
DNA: TGCAGCGTTGAGAGACCGGGGGGCGACAATGAGCAGTTCTTC; CDR3: CSVERPGGDNEQFF; V: TRBV29-1; size: NA; D: NA; J: TRBJ2-1
DNA: TGTGCCAGCAGCTTAGACTGGGGCAGTAACACTGAAGCTTTCTTT; CDR3: CASSLDWGSNTEAFF; V: TRBV7-8; size: NA; D: NA; J: TRBJ1-1
DNA: TGTGCCAGCTCACCGGACAGGACCCATCAGCCCCAGCATTTT; CDR3: CASSPDRTHQPQHF; V: TRBV18; size: few; D: TRBD1; J: TRBJ1-5
DNA: TGTGCCAGCAGCTTGCAAGGAGTCTATGGCTACACCTTC; CDR3: CASSLQGVYGYTF; V: TRBV5-4; size: few; D: NA; J: TRBJ1-2
DNA: TGTGCCAGCTCACCACCTTGGGGGACTGAAGCTTTCTTT; CDR3: CASSPPWGTEAFF; V: TRBV18; size: few; D: NA; J: TRBJ1-1
DNA: TGTGCCAGCAGCAAAACCGGGACAGGGGGATCTGGGGCCAACGTCCTGACTTTC; CDR3: CASSKTGTGGSGANVLTF; V: TRBV21-1; size: once; D: NA; J: TRBJ2-6
DNA: TGTGCCAGTAGTGTCGCGTCGGTGGAGGCTGGCTACACCTTC; CDR3: CASSVASVEAGYTF; V: TRBV19; size: NA; D: NA; J: TRBJ1-2
DNA: TGTGCCAGCAGCCCGCTAGCGGGGGGGGCCGACACCGGGGAGCTGTTTTTT; CDR3: CASSPLAGGADTGELFF; V: TRBV14; size: NA; D: TRBD2; J: TRBJ2-2
DNA: TGTGCCAGCAGCATAACAGGGGTGAACACTGAAGCTTTCTTT; CDR3: CASSITGVNTEAFF; V: TRBV7-2; size: NA; D: TRBD1; J: TRBJ1-1
DNA: TGTGCCACCAGCGGAACAGGGACAGGGCTTAATGAAAAACTGTTTTTT; CDR3: CATSGTGTGLNEKLFF; V: TRBV15; size: NA; D: TRBD1; J: TRBJ1-4
DNA: TGCGCCAGCTCCAGACAGGGATCCTTGGAGGGCTACACCTTC; CDR3: CASSRQGSLEGYTF; V: TRBV5-1; size: few; D: TRBD1; J: TRBJ1-2
DNA: TGTGCCAGCCTCTACCCCGGAGGAGATACGCAGTATTTT; CDR3: CASLYPGGDTQYF; V: TRBV6-5; size: NA; D: NA; J: TRBJ2-3
DNA: TGTGCCAGCATGGGGTCCCTCTATGGCTACACCTTC; CDR3: CASMGSLYGYTF; V: TRBV2; size: NA; D: NA; J: TRBJ1-2
DNA: TGTGCCAGCAGCCGTGATATTACGAACACTGAAGCTTTCTTT; CDR3: CASSRDITNTEAFF; V: TRBV9; size: NA; D: NA; J: TRBJ1-1
DNA: TGTGCCAGCTCACCCGCCCGGACAGGGGGAAACACCGGGGAGCTGTTTTTT; CDR3: CASSPARTGGNTGELFF; V: TRBV18; size: NA; D: TRBD1; J: TRBJ2-2